One and the same sample provided the 28 T cell receptor beta chains below, sequenced in a study of circulating and synovial CD4+ cells in juvenile arthritis. The data were produced by immunoSEQ multiplex PCR, yet TCRdb's version contains in-frame clones alone and is incomplete. Among 11,000 to 15,000 clones listed, over 70% were seen once. The sequenced sample consisted of CD4+ T cells from synovial fluid. The receptors stem from a human patient with juvenile idiopathic arthritis. Some clones in this sample may be carry-over from other donors' samples.

This clone has a handful of counts. The chain uses TRBV14 and TRBJ2-2; tentatively, D is TRBD1 (5 bases). The CDR3 contains 17 residues. Trimming removed 0 bases from V and 3 bases from J, with 14 bases in between. CDR1 is SGHDN, CDR2 FVKESK, per germline. CDR3 residues: CASSQDPLWTYTGELFF. CDR3 coding DNA: TGTGCCAGCAGCCAAGATCCCCTATGGACATACACCGGGGAGCTGTTTTTT.

The rearrangement uses TRBV7-8 and TRBJ2-5, with TRBD1 identical over 10 bases. Trimming took 7 bases from V and 3 from J; bases not matched to a gene: 11. This CDR3 is built from 16 residues. Germline V CDR1 and CDR2: SGHVS, FQNEAQ. DNA for the CDR3: TGTGCCAGCACCAACCCACCAGGACAGGGGGAAGAGACCCAGTACTTC. It codes for CASTNPPGQGEETQYF.

This clone was seen a single time. This chain uses TRBV10-3 with TRBJ2-7, with 9 bases fitting TRBD1. CDR1 is ENHRY, CDR2 SYGVKD, per germline. Germline trimming cut 5 bases from V and 2 bases from J; bases unmatched to any gene: 4. CDR3 size: 14 residues. The CDR3 sequence: CAISTGTGTYEQYF. CDR3 nucleotides: TGTGCCATCAGTACCGGGACAGGGACCTACGAGCAGTACTTC.

The chain joins TRBV11-2 to TRBJ2-7, with 9 bases matching TRBD2. Trimming at V came to 4 bases and at J to 3 bases, leaving 7 bases not matched to a gene. The CDR3 extends over 15 amino acids. Germline CDR1 and CDR2: SGHAT and FQNNGV. CDR3 in DNA: TGTGCCAGCAGCTCGGGAGCGGGGGGCCTCTACGAGCAGTACTTC. Translated, it gives CASSSGAGGLYEQYF.

This clone occurred a few times. The junction and the germline gene differ at one end; a read error may be behind it. The chain links TRBV6-5 to TRBJ2-5; 8 bases are shared with TRBD2. Germline V CDR1 and CDR2: MNHEY, SVGAGI. The CDR3 is 12 amino acids. CDR3 nucleotide sequence: TGCGCCGCCCGGGGGGGCCAAGAGACCCAGTACTTC. Residues: CAARGGQETQYF.

The gene calls are TRBV14 and TRBJ2-2; 7 bases are a match to TRBD2. Per the germline V gene, CDR1 is SGHDN and CDR2 is FVKESK. J was trimmed by 4 bases and V by 4 bases; bases with no gene match: 12. The CDR3 totals 17 residues. The CDR3 here is CASSRNVMGLSTGELFF. CDR3 DNA sequence: TGTGCCAGCAGCCGAAATGTAATGGGACTAAGCACCGGGGAGCTGTTTTTT.

The chain joins TRBV27 to TRBJ2-7; 8 nucleotides match TRBD1. The length of the CDR3 is 14 residues. CDR1 MNHEY and CDR2 SMNVEV come from the germline V gene (reference sequence). J lost 1 base, V lost 4 bases, and 3 bases had no gene match. The CDR3 DNA is TGTGCCAGCAGTTCACGGACAGGGTCCTACGAGCAGTACTTC. Protein sequence: CASSSRTGSYEQYF.

V usage is TRBV7-2 and J usage is TRBJ2-3, with unresolved D. This CDR3 has 15 amino acids. Trimming left V 4 bases short and J 0 bases short, with 11 bases between. Germline CDR1 and CDR2: SGHTA and FQGNSA. CDR3 sequence: CASSSHYLSTDTQYF. The CDR3 nucleotides are TGTGCCAGCAGCTCCCACTACCTTAGCACAGATACGCAGTATTTT.

This chain links TRBV29-1 with TRBJ1-3; no firm D call. The germline CDR1 and CDR2 sequences are SQVTM and ANQGSEA. This CDR3 spans 13 amino acids. The ends were cut back, 3 bases at V and 0 bases at J, with 6 bases in the middle. CDR3 region: CSVEPNSGNTIYF. CDR3 nucleotides: TGCAGCGTTGAGCCTAACTCTGGAAACACCATATATTTT.

The chain carries TRBV6-5 and TRBJ1-3, with unresolved D. Germline loops: CDR1 MNHEY, CDR2 SVGAGI. This CDR3 has 14 residues. Trimming left V 6 bases short and J 0 bases short, with 9 bases between. CDR3 sequence reads: CASRRGVSGNTIYF. In DNA form, the CDR3 reads TGTGCCAGCAGGCGGGGAGTCTCTGGAAACACCATATATTTT.

This clone was seen a single time. V is TRBV4-1 and J is TRBJ1-2; TRBD1 matches at 8 bases. CDR1 is MGHRA, CDR2 YSYEKL, per germline. The V gene end was trimmed by 1 base and the J gene end by 6 bases; junction bases not matched to a gene: 4. This CDR3 is built from 14 residues. CDR3 coding DNA: TGCGCCAGCAGCCAAGGCCGCAGGGGGCATGGCTACACCTTC. Residues: CASSQGRRGHGYTF.

The rearrangement joins TRBV4-2 to TRBJ2-3; 9 nucleotides match TRBD2. Germline V gene data show CDR1 as LGHNA and CDR2 as YNFKEQ. The CDR3 runs 16 residues. The J segment lost 5 bases and the V segment lost 1 base, leaving 7 bases of the junction unmatched. CDR3 sequence (DNA): TGTGCCAGCAGCCAAGTGGCGGGGGGGCATCAAGATACGCAGTATTTT. Amino acids: CASSQVAGGHQDTQYF.

The rearrangement links TRBV6-6 to TRBJ2-5; weak D call: TRBD1 (8 bases). Trimming left V 2 bases short and J 5 bases short, with 15 bases between. Germline lookup yields CDR1 MNHNY and CDR2 SVGAGI (reference sequence). This CDR3 region has 15 residues. The CDR3 here is CASSYGQGGGETQYF. CDR3 sequence (DNA): TGTGCCAGCAGTTACGGACAGGGAGGGGGGGAGACCCAGTACTTC.

The chain uses TRBV19 and TRBJ2-7; 7 bases are a match to TRBD1. Trimming took 3 bases from V and 4 from J; bases not matched to a gene: 0. The CDR3 runs to 12 residues. Germline V CDR1 and CDR2: LNHDA, SQIVND (reference sequence). CDR3 loop: CASSMDRYEQYF. CDR3 in DNA: TGTGCCAGTAGTATGGACAGGTACGAGCAGTACTTC. The whole variable domain, remainder taken from reference TRBV19 and TRBJ2-7, is DGGITQSPKYLFRKEGQNVTLSCEQNLNHDAMYWYRQDPGQGLRLIYYSQIVNDFQKGDIAEGYSVSREKKESFPLTVTSAQKNPTAFYLCASSMDRYEQYFGPGTRLTVT.

This clone was counted between two and nine times. This chain connects TRBV5-1 to TRBJ1-1, with 8 bases aligning to TRBD1. The CDR3 loop spans 16 amino acids. The V and J ends lost 1 base and 3 bases, in that order; junction bases with no gene match: 8. The germline gives CDR1 SGHRS, CDR2 YFSETQ. Written as DNA, the CDR3 is TGCGCCAGCAGCTTGACCGGGACAGGCGGTTACACTGAAGCTTTCTTT. It encodes CASSLTGTGGYTEAFF.

V gene TRBV27 combines with J gene TRBJ2-3; no clear D. Per germline, CDR1 MNHEY and CDR2 SMNVEV (reference sequence). The length of the CDR3 is 13 residues. The V gene lost 3 bases and the J gene lost 5 bases, with 9 bases spanning the gap. The CDR3 nucleotides read TGTGCCAGCAGTTTGCAGGTCAGAGATACGCAGTATTTT. It yields the protein CASSLQVRDTQYF.

The sample holds a few counts of this clone. The chain employs TRBV5-1 and TRBJ2-5; possibly TRBD1 for D (5 bases). The CDR3 is 14 amino acids. Trimming took off 4 bases at V and 5 bases at J, with 15 bases between the two ends. From germline, CDR1 is SGHRS and CDR2 YFSETQ. The CDR3 loop is CASSGQGKTETQYF. As DNA, the CDR3 is TGCGCCAGCAGCGGACAAGGGAAGACGGAGACCCAGTACTTC.

V usage is TRBV7-9 and J usage is TRBJ2-5; D perhaps matches TRBD1 (6 bases). Germline V gene lookup returns CDR1 SEHNR and CDR2 FQNEAQ (reference sequence). This CDR3 has 14 amino acids. V was trimmed by 4 bases and J by 2 bases, leaving 11 bases between them. CDR3 sequence: CASSSRQDQETQYF. CDR3 nucleotides: TGTGCCAGCAGCTCCCGACAGGATCAAGAGACCCAGTACTTC.

The chain employs TRBV10-3 and TRBJ2-1; TRBD2 agrees at 14 bases. The CDR3 length is 14 residues. Trimming at V came to 2 bases and at J to 10 bases, leaving 1 base not matched to a gene. The germline V gene has CDR1 ENHRY and CDR2 SYGVKD. CDR3 sequence (DNA): TGTGCCATCAGTGAGCGGACTAGCGGGGGGGAGCAGTTCTTC. Its protein is CAISERTSGGEQFF.

This chain connects TRBV7-2 to TRBJ2-3; TRBD2 matches at 12 bases. This CDR3 is built from 15 residues. Germline V gene data show CDR1 as SGHTA and CDR2 as FQGNSA. The J segment lost 6 bases and the V segment lost 5 bases, leaving 6 bases of the junction unmatched. The CDR3 loop reads CASSPRLAGADTQYF. The CDR3, as DNA: TGTGCCAGCAGCCCTCGACTAGCGGGGGCCGATACGCAGTATTTT.

The chain has TRBV19 and TRBJ1-2; D not certain. CDR3 length equals 14 residues. CDR1 LNHDA and CDR2 SQIVND come from the germline V gene (reference sequence). V was shortened by 6 bases and J by 8 bases, with 19 bases between the two germline ends. CDR3 loop: CASRGSGEKTGYTF. The DNA for the CDR3 is TGTGCCAGTAGGGGGAGCGGCGAAAAGACGGGCTACACCTTC.

This clone was counted once. The V call is TRBV6-5, the J call TRBJ2-3; TRBD2 might be the D (6 bases). The germline V and J ends were trimmed by 4 bases and 2 bases, with 16 bases remaining between them. The CDR3 contains 16 residues. Germline CDR1 is MNHEY and CDR2 is SVGAGI. In DNA, the CDR3 is TGTGCCAGCAGTTCGGAGGGCCTAGACCCCACAGATACGCAGTATTTT. Protein product: CASSSEGLDPTDTQYF.

The rearrangement joins TRBV27 to TRBJ1-5, with a possible D match to TRBD1 (5 bases). V lost 5 bases and J lost 2, with 16 bases in between. Germline V gene data show CDR1 as MNHEY and CDR2 as SMNVEV (reference sequence). The CDR3 is 16 residues long. Written as DNA, the CDR3 is TGTGCCAGCAGTCCCCAGGCAGGGTTGGGCAATCAGCCCCAGCATTTT. Translating it yields CASSPQAGLGNQPQHF.

The chain links TRBV7-2 to TRBJ2-1; the D is unclear. Germline loops: CDR1 SGHTA, CDR2 FQGNSA. The CDR3 is 16 residues long. V was clipped by 1 base and J by 0 bases, with 10 bases between them. The CDR3 is CASSLGALTSYNEQFF. The CDR3 nucleotides read TGTGCCAGCAGCTTAGGGGCCCTAACCTCCTACAATGAGCAGTTCTTC. Based on the CDR3 plus reference TRBV7-2 and TRBJ2-1, the full variable domain is GAGVSQSPSNKVTEKGKDVELRCDPISGHTALYWYRQSLGQGLEFLIYFQGNSAPDKSGLPSDRFSAERTGGSVSTLTIQRTQQEDSAVYLCASSLGALTSYNEQFFGPGTRLTVL.

The chain joins TRBV6-1 to TRBJ2-7; 7 bases are a match to TRBD2. The CDR3 has 13 amino acids. CDR1 and CDR2 (germline): MNHNS, SASEGT. V was clipped by 4 bases and J by 4 bases; unmatched bases: 4. CDR3 loop: CASSATRGYEQYF. The CDR3 DNA follows: TGTGCCAGCAGTGCTACGCGGGGGTACGAGCAGTACTTC.

The rearrangement links TRBV19 to TRBJ1-1, with 7 bases lining up with TRBD1. Germline V CDR1 and CDR2: LNHDA, SQIVND (reference sequence). With 7 bases clipped from V and 0 bases from J, the junction kept 5 bases outside the gene matches. The CDR3 length is 14 residues. CDR3 DNA sequence: TGTGCCAGTACTTCAGGGGGAATGAACACTGAAGCTTTCTTT. It encodes CASTSGGMNTEAFF.

This chain links TRBV19 with TRBJ1-1, with 8 bases identical to TRBD1. Germline V gene data show CDR1 as LNHDA and CDR2 as SQIVND (reference sequence). The length of the CDR3 is 13 residues. Unmatched junction bases numbered 1, after V lost 6 bases and J lost 1 base. CDR3 sequence (DNA): TGTGCCAGTAGACAGGGGGAGAACACTGAAGCTTTCTTT. It yields the protein CASRQGENTEAFF.

V usage is TRBV6-6 and J usage is TRBJ2-7; 8 bases agree with TRBD1. The CDR3 sequence is 14 residues long. The junction had 7 bases not matched to a gene; V was cut back by 5 bases and J by 4 bases. Looked up from germline, CDR1 is MNHNY and CDR2 is SVGAGI (reference sequence). CDR3 nucleotides: TGTGCCAGCAGTCCCCCCGACAGGGGATACGAGCAGTACTTC. Translated: CASSPPDRGYEQYF.